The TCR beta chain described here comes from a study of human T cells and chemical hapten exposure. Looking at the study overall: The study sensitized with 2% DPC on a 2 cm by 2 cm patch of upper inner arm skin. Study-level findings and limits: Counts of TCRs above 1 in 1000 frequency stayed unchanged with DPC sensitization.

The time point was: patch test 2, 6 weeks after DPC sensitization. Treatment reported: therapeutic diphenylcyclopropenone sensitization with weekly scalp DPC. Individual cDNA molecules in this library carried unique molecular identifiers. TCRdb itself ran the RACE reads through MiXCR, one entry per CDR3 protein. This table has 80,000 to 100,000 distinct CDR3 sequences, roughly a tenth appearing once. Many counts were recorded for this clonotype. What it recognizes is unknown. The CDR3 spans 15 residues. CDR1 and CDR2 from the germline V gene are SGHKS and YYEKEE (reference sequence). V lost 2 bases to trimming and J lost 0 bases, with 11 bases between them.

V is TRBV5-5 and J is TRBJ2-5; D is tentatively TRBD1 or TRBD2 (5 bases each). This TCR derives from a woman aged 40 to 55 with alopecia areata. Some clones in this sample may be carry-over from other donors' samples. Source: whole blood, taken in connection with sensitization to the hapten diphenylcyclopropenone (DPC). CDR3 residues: CASSLAGTYQETQYF. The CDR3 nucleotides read TGTGCCAGCAGCTTAGCCGGGACGTACCAAGAGACCCAGTACTTC. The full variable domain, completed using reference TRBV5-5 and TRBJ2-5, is DAGVTQSPTHLIKTRGQQVTLRCSPISGHKSVSWYQQVLGQGPQFIFQYYEKEERGRGNFPDRFSARQFPNYSSELNVNALLLGDSALYLCASSLAGTYQETQYFGPGTRLLVL.